This T cell receptor beta chain originates from a study of blood T cell repertoires in COVID-19. Repertoires were generated with immunoSEQ multiplex PCR, while TCRdb's copy carries only in-frame clones and drops some. The sample yields approximately 300,000 clones, 86% seen once. This CDR3 has 16 residues. From germline, CDR1 is SQVTM and CDR2 ANQGSEA. With V trimmed by 2 bases and J by 1 base, 5 bases remained unmatched. Sequencing was carried out using peripheral blood. The sequence derives from a woman between 50 and 59 years old with acute or convalescent COVID-19. The gene calls are TRBV29-1 and TRBJ2-1; 10 bases fit TRBD1. The CDR3 is CSVESGTGDSYNEQFF. DNA for the CDR3: TGCAGCGTTGAAAGTGGGACAGGGGATTCCTACAATGAGCAGTTCTTC.